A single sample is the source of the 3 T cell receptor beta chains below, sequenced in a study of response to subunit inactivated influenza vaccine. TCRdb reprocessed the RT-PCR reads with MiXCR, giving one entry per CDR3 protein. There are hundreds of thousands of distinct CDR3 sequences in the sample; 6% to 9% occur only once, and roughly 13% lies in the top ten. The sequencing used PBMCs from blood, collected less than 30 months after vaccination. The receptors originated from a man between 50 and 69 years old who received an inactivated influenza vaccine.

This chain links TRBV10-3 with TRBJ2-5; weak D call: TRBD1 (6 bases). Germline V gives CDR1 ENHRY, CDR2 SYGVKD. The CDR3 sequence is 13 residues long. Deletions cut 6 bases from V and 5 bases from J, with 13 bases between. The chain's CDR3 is CAISRGPGETQYF. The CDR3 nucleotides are TGTGCCATCAGCAGGGGACCGGGGGAGACCCAGTACTTC.

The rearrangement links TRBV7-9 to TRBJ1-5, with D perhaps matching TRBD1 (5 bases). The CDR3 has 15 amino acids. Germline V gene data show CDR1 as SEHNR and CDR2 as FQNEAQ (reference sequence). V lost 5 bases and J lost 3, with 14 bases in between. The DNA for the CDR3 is TGTGCCAGCAGCGGGGGGTCCTCACTCAATCAGCCCCAGCATTTT. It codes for CASSGGSSLNQPQHF.

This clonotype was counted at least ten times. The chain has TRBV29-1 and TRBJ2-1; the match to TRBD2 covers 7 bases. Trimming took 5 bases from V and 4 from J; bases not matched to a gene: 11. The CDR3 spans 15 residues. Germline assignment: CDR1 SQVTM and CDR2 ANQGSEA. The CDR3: CSVQDNSGSYNEQFF. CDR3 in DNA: TGCAGCGTTCAGGATAATAGCGGGTCTTACAATGAGCAGTTCTTC.